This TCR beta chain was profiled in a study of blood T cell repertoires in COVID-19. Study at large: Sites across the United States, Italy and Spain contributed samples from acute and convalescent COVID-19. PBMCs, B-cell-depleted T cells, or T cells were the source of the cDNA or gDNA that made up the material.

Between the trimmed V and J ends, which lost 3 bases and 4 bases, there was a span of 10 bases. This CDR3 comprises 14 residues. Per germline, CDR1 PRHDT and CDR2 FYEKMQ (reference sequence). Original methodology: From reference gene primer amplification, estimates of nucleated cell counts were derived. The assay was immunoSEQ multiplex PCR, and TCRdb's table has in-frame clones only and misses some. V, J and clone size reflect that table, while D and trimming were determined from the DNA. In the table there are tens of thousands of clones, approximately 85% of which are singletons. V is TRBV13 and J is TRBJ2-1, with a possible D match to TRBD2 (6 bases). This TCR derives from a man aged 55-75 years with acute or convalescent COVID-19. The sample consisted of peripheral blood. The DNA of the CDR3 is TGTGCCAGCAGCTTTAAAGGGACTTACAATGAGCAGTTCTTC. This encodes CASSFKGTYNEQFF.